This T cell receptor beta chain emerged from a study of blood T cell repertoires in COVID-19. TCRdb's table, derived via immunoSEQ multiplex PCR, lists solely in-frame clones and lacks some. The data contain around 150,000 clones, almost 85% of them singletons. The CDR3 loop spans 14 amino acids. The junction had 6 bases not matched to a gene; V was cut back by 5 bases and J by 7 bases. Looked up from germline, CDR1 is MNHEY and CDR2 is SVGAGI. Sequencing used peripheral blood. This TCR was sampled from a woman of 80 years or more with acute or convalescent COVID-19. This chain connects TRBV6-5 to TRBJ2-2, with 8 bases that match TRBD1. This CDR3 reads CASSMDRVDGELFF. The CDR3 bases are TGTGCCAGCAGTATGGACAGGGTGGACGGGGAGCTGTTTTTT.